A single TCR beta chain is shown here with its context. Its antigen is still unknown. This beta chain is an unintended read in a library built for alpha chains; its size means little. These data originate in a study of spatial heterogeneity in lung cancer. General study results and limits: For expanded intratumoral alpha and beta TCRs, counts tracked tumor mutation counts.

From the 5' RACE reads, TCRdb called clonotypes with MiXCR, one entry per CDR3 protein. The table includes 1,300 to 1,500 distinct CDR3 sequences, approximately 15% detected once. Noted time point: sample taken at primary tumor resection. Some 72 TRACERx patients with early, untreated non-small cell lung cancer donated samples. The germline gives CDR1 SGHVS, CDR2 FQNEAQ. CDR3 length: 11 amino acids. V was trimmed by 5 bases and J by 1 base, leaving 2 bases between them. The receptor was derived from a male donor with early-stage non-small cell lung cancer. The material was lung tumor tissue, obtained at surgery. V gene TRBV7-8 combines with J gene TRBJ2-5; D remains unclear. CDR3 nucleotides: TGTGCCAGCAGCGTCCAAGAGACCCAGTACTTC. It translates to CASSVQETQYF.